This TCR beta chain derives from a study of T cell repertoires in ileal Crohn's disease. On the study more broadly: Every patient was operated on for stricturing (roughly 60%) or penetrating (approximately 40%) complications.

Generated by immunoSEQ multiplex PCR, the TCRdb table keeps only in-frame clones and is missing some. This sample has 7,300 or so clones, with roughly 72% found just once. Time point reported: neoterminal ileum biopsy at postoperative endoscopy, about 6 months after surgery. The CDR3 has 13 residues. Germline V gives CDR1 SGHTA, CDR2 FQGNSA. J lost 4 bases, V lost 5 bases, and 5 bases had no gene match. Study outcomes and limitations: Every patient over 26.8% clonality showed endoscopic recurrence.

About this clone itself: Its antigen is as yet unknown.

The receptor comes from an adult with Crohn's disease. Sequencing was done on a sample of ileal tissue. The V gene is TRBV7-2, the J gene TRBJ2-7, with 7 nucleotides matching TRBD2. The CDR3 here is CASSKQGGYEQYF. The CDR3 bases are TGTGCCAGCAGCAAGCAGGGAGGGTACGAGCAGTACTTC.